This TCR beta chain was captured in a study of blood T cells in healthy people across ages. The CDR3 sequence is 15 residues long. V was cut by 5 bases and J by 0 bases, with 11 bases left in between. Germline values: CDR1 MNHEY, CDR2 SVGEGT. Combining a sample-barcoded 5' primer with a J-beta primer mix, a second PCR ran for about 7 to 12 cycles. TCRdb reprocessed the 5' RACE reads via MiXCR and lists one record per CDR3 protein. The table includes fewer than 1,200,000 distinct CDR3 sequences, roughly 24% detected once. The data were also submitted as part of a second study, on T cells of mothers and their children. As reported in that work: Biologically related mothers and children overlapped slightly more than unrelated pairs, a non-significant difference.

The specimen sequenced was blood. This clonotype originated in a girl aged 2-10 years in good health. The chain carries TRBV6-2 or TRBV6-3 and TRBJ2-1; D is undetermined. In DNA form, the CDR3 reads TGTGCCAGCAGTCCTCAGGCAATCTCCTACAATGAGCAGTTCTTC. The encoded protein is CASSPQAISYNEQFF.